This TCR beta chain was sequenced during a study of blood T cell repertoires in COVID-19. Trimming stripped 1 base from V and 6 bases from J, with 10 bases between. CDR3 length: 14 residues. In germline, CDR1 is MNHNS, CDR2 SASEGT. Sequencing used immunoSEQ multiplex PCR; TCRdb keeps in-frame clones, though not all of them. The sample comprises roughly 250,000 clones, approximately 90% of which are singletons, and roughly 10% rests with the top ten. Symptom resolution, clearance, or two negative PCRs marked the recovered donors of Cohort 3. V and J are TRBV6-1 and TRBJ1-5; D gene unclear. The specimen was PBMCs or T cells enriched from blood (not recorded which). The sequence derives from a middle-aged man who had recovered from COVID-19. The CDR3 sequence: CASSEGQEGQPQHF. The CDR3 DNA reads as TGTGCCAGCAGTGAAGGTCAGGAAGGTCAGCCCCAGCATTTT.